A single sample gave rise to the 21 T cell receptor beta chains below, sequenced in a study of CD8 T cells in ankylosing spondylitis. One entry per CDR3 protein results from TCRdb running MiXCR on the 5' RACE reads. The table includes some 23,000 distinct CDR3 sequences, about 2.6% detected once. Sequenced sample: blood, either unsorted or a sorted T cell fraction (not recorded which). The receptors were gathered from a female donor with ankylosing spondylitis or in good health (not recorded which).

This clonotype was counted at least ten times. The V call is TRBV9, the J call TRBJ2-7; possibly TRBD1 for D (6 bases). CDR1 SGDLS and CDR2 YYNGEE come from the germline V gene. With 3 bases removed from V and 3 bases from J, the gap between germline ends came to 13 bases. The CDR3 sequence is 14 residues long. The CDR3 nucleotides read TGTGCCAGCAGCGCGCCCGGGACAAGCTACGAGCAGTACTTC. This encodes CASSAPGTSYEQYF.

This clonotype was observed many times. This chain links TRBV9 with TRBJ2-7, with 8 bases fitting TRBD1. Trimming cost V 7 bases and J 5 bases; bases outside gene matches: 11. Germline V gene lookup returns CDR1 SGDLS and CDR2 YYNGEE. The CDR3 is 14 residues long. The chain's CDR3 is CASGLGRGRNEQYF. CDR3 nucleotides: TGTGCCAGCGGCCTGGGCAGGGGGCGCAACGAGCAGTACTTC.

The table lists this clonotype with many counts. The chain carries TRBV9 and TRBJ1-2; the D gene is possibly TRBD1 (6 bases). The CDR3 runs 15 residues. The germline V and J ends were trimmed by 0 bases and 4 bases, with 13 bases remaining between them. Germline V gene sequence: CDR1 SGDLS, CDR2 YYNGEE. The CDR3 is CASSVASGGGYGYTF. The CDR3 nucleotides read TGTGCCAGCAGCGTAGCGTCCGGGGGCGGCTATGGCTACACCTTC.

This clonotype was observed at least ten times. The chain is built from TRBV9 and TRBJ2-3; D unclear. The CDR3 length is 14 residues. Germline CDR1 and CDR2: SGDLS and YYNGEE. Trimming removed 3 bases at V and 6 bases at J, with 14 bases between. CDR3 sequence (DNA): TGTGCCAGCAGCGAAGGCCAAACACGCGATACGCAGTATTTT. Translation gives CASSEGQTRDTQYF.

V usage is TRBV9 and J usage is TRBJ1-1; D possibly corresponds to TRBD1 (6 bases). The V end was cut by 3 bases, the J end by 0 bases, with 12 bases between. CDR1 is SGDLS, CDR2 YYNGEE, per germline. The CDR3 covers 15 residues. This CDR3 is CASSGTVNMNTEAFF. The DNA for the CDR3 is TGTGCCAGCAGCGGGACAGTTAATATGAACACTGAAGCTTTCTTT.

At least ten counts were recorded for this clonotype. The chain has TRBV9 and TRBJ2-5; 7 nucleotides match TRBD2. CDR3 length equals 15 residues. V dropped 1 base and J dropped 5; count of bases not matched to a gene: 8. In germline, CDR1 is SGDLS, CDR2 YYNGEE. The CDR3 sequence is CASSVRGLGGETQYF. The CDR3 region has the DNA TGTGCCAGCAGCGTACGAGGACTGGGGGGGGAGACCCAGTACTTC.

Ten or more counts support this clonotype. The chain uses TRBV9 and TRBJ2-3; no clear D. V was clipped by 3 bases and J by 1 base, with 9 bases between them. Germline CDR1 reads SGDLS; CDR2 reads YYNGEE. The CDR3 sequence is 14 residues long. The DNA for the CDR3 is TGTGCCAGCAGCGCGCGCCCCGGCACAGATACGCAGTATTTT. Its translation: CASSARPGTDTQYF.

This clonotype came up many times. The chain has TRBV9 and TRBJ2-5, with 10 bases fitting TRBD2. The ends lost 0 bases at V and 3 bases at J; junction bases unmatched: 2. The CDR3 totals 15 residues. Germline CDR1 reads SGDLS; CDR2 reads YYNGEE. The CDR3 loop is CASSVASGGKETQYF. The CDR3 DNA reads TGTGCCAGCAGCGTAGCTAGCGGGGGCAAAGAGACCCAGTACTTC.

In its sample, this clonotype was seen many times. The chain is built from TRBV9 and TRBJ2-1, with D perhaps TRBD1 (5 bases). Germline V gene data show CDR1 as SGDLS and CDR2 as YYNGEE. Between the trimmed V and J ends, which lost 0 bases and 6 bases, there was a span of 10 bases. The CDR3 is made up of 14 amino acids. The DNA of the CDR3 is TGTGCCAGCAGCGTAGTAATGGACACCAATGAGCAGTTCTTC. The encoded protein is CASSVVMDTNEQFF.

This clonotype has at least ten counts. The chain joins TRBV9 to TRBJ2-5; the D is unclear. Germline CDR1 reads SGDLS; CDR2 reads YYNGEE. V was trimmed by 0 bases and J by 0 bases, leaving 9 bases between them. The CDR3 is 15 amino acids. The DNA for the CDR3 is TGTGCCAGCAGCGTAGGCGTGGTGTACCAAGAGACCCAGTACTTC. This encodes CASSVGVVYQETQYF.

There are many counts of this clonotype. The CDR3 nucleotides are TGTGCCAGCAGCCCACCGAGTTTCAACGAGCAGTACTTC. As protein: CASSPPSFNEQYF. This chain connects TRBV7-9 to TRBJ2-7, with D unresolved. This CDR3 has 13 residues. The germline V gene encodes CDR1 SEHNR and CDR2 FQNEAQ (reference sequence). Trimming took 5 bases from V and 5 from J, leaving 13 bases between them.

This clonotype has a count of ten or more. The chain couples TRBV9 to TRBJ2-3; D tentatively fits TRBD1 or TRBD2 (5 bases each). Germline V CDR1 and CDR2: SGDLS, YYNGEE. The CDR3 has 17 residues. Trimming left V 3 bases short and J 2 bases short, with 19 bases between. The CDR3 is CASSARGLGTTTDTQYF. Here the CDR3 DNA reads TGTGCCAGCAGCGCAAGAGGGCTTGGGACGACCACAGATACGCAGTATTTT.

This clonotype was found many times. The chain joins TRBV9 to TRBJ2-7, with D possibly matching TRBD2 (7 bases). The CDR3 has 16 residues. With 3 bases removed from V and 2 bases from J, the gap between germline ends came to 18 bases. The germline V gene encodes CDR1 SGDLS and CDR2 YYNGEE. The CDR3 sequence is CASSAQLAQGPYEQYF. The CDR3 bases are TGTGCCAGCAGCGCCCAACTAGCGCAGGGGCCCTACGAGCAGTACTTC. The full variable domain, in which reference TRBV9 and TRBJ2-7 provide the parts outside the CDR3, is DSGVTQTPKHLITATGQRVTLRCSPRSGDLSVYWYQQSLDQGLQFLIQYYNGEERAKGNILERFSAQQFPDLHSELNLSSLELGDSALYFCASSAQLAQGPYEQYFGPGTRLTVT.

There are many counts of this clonotype. The rearrangement joins TRBV9 to TRBJ2-5; D gene uncertain. There are 12 residues in the CDR3. Trimming removed 4 bases at V and 5 bases at J, with 9 bases between. Germline CDR1 is SGDLS and CDR2 is YYNGEE. The CDR3 protein is CASSLLGETQYF. The DNA of the CDR3 is TGTGCCAGCAGCCTTTTAGGGGAGACCCAGTACTTC.

The sample holds many counts of this clonotype. The chain links TRBV9 to TRBJ2-7; possibly TRBD2 for D (5 bases). The CDR3 sequence is 15 residues long. CDR1 is SGDLS, CDR2 YYNGEE, per germline. Trimming took 0 bases from V and 2 from J, leaving 12 bases between them. CDR3 amino acids: CASSVGTSSTYEQYF. DNA for the CDR3: TGTGCCAGCAGCGTAGGCACTAGTAGTACCTACGAGCAGTACTTC.

Ten or more counts support this clonotype. The chain links TRBV9 to TRBJ1-2, with unresolved D. Germline V gene data show CDR1 as SGDLS and CDR2 as YYNGEE. The CDR3 contains 11 residues. V was trimmed by 2 bases and J by 1 base, leaving 0 bases between them. CDR3 sequence reads: CASSVNYGYTF. The DNA for the CDR3 is TGTGCCAGCAGCGTTAACTATGGCTACACCTTC.

This clonotype was picked up a small number of times. CDR3 protein: CASSVGAGGPHNEQFF. The CDR3 nucleotides read TGTGCCAGCAGCGTAGGGGCGGGAGGGCCACACAATGAGCAGTTCTTC. The rearrangement uses TRBV9 and TRBJ2-1; 9 bases are shared with TRBD2. V lost 0 bases to trimming and J lost 5 bases; unmatched junction nucleotides: 6. The CDR3 is made up of 16 amino acids. Germline CDR1 and CDR2: SGDLS and YYNGEE. Combining the CDR3 with reference TRBV9 and TRBJ2-1 gives the whole variable domain DSGVTQTPKHLITATGQRVTLRCSPRSGDLSVYWYQQSLDQGLQFLIQYYNGEERAKGNILERFSAQQFPDLHSELNLSSLELGDSALYFCASSVGAGGPHNEQFFGPGTRLTVL.

This clonotype was recorded at least ten times. The chain carries TRBV9 and TRBJ2-2; the match to TRBD2 covers 7 bases. This CDR3 is built from 15 residues. Trimming took 3 bases from V and 0 from J; bases not matched to a gene: 2. Looked up from germline, CDR1 is SGDLS and CDR2 is YYNGEE. The CDR3 nucleotides read TGTGCCAGCAGCGGAAGCGGGACGAACACCGGGGAGCTGTTTTTT. This encodes CASSGSGTNTGELFF.

There are many counts of this clonotype. The genes are TRBV9 and TRBJ2-2; 9 nucleotides line up with TRBD2. V shed 0 bases, J shed 5 bases, and the junction held 5 bases outside the gene matches. Germline V lookup: CDR1 SGDLS, CDR2 YYNGEE. This CDR3 has 16 residues. CDR3 in amino acids: CASSVAPSGTTGELFF. As DNA, the CDR3 is TGTGCCAGCAGCGTAGCGCCTAGCGGGACGACCGGGGAGCTGTTTTTT.

This clonotype was recorded many times. The V and J genes are TRBV9 and TRBJ2-7; 7 bases are a match to TRBD2. The CDR3 extends over 13 amino acids. Germline-derived CDR1 and CDR2 are SGDLS and YYNGEE. V was clipped by 0 bases and J by 6 bases; unmatched bases: 3. CDR3 DNA sequence: TGTGCCAGCAGCGTAGGGTCTAGCGGCGAGCAGTACTTC. This gives the protein CASSVGSSGEQYF. The variable domain in full, with the rest retrieved from reference TRBV9 and TRBJ2-7, is DSGVTQTPKHLITATGQRVTLRCSPRSGDLSVYWYQQSLDQGLQFLIQYYNGEERAKGNILERFSAQQFPDLHSELNLSSLELGDSALYFCASSVGSSGEQYFGPGTRLTVT.

The sample holds many counts of this clonotype. The chain carries TRBV9 and TRBJ2-5, with 8 bases matching TRBD2. V trimming: 4 bases; J trimming: 1 base; junction bases outside the gene matches: 6. CDR1 and CDR2 (germline): SGDLS, YYNGEE. This CDR3 is 15 amino acids long. The CDR3, as DNA: TGTGCCAGCAGCCCACAACTAGCGGCCCAAGAGACCCAGTACTTC. Translating it yields CASSPQLAAQETQYF.